This TCR beta chain derives from a study of cytomegalovirus exposure and HLA in healthy donors. V shed 5 bases and J shed 0 bases, with 14 bases lying between them. The length of the CDR3 is 16 residues. Per the germline V gene, CDR1 is LNHDA and CDR2 is SQIVND (reference sequence). With 60 Vbeta and 13 Jbeta primers, the PCR was carried out. Produced via immunoSEQ multiplex PCR; TCRdb's table is partial and in-frame only. Of approximately 150,000 clones in the sample, 81% were seen once. The sequence was collected from a woman in her forties or fifties in good health and CMV-seronegative. Sequencing was performed on PBMCs. V usage is TRBV19 and J usage is TRBJ2-1, with a possible D match to TRBD2 (6 bases). The chain's CDR3 is CASSYAGTFSYNEQFF. The CDR3 coding sequence is TGTGCCAGTAGTTACGCCGGGACTTTCTCCTACAATGAGCAGTTCTTC.